The T cell receptor (beta chain) under discussion was sequenced for a study of healthy donors' naive CD4 and CD8 T cells. As for this clonotype: Its antigen is as yet unknown.

CDR3 length: 13 amino acids. Germline lookup yields CDR1 MNHEY and CDR2 SVGAGI. Trimming stripped 7 bases from V and 2 bases from J, with 12 bases between. Starting from 500 ng of total RNA, TCR libraries were made with linear amplification. TCRdb re-called the reads through MiXCR, storing one row per CDR3 protein. The table shows approximately 200,000 distinct CDR3 sequences, with under 85% occurring only once. Sorting defined naive CD4+ as CD4+CD8-CD45RO-CD45RA+ and naive CD8+ as CD8+CD4-CD45RA+CD27bright. Study-wide points: About 13% of CD4/CD8 propensity variance appeared explained by V, J and CDR3 charge.

Source material: naive CD4+ and CD8+ T cells sorted from blood, pooled from several donors. This chain joins TRBV6-5 and TRBJ2-7; the D is unclear. This TCR was recovered from a pool of human donors in good health; the sample pools cells from several healthy donors. CDR3 residues: CASTDLSPYEQYF. The CDR3 DNA reads TGTGCCAGCACTGACCTTAGCCCCTACGAGCAGTACTTC.